Presented here are 16 T cell receptor beta chains from one specimen sequenced in a study of neurological immune-mediated disorders. TCRdb ran MiXCR on the 5' RACE reads and lists one entry per CDR3 protein. The sample includes tens of thousands of distinct CDR3 sequences, roughly 18% of them seen just once. Sample: PBMCs. The receptors originated from a woman in her 40s in good health.

The sample holds many counts of this clonotype. V is TRBV4-3 and J is TRBJ1-5; TRBD1 matches 7 bases. CDR1 is LGHNA and CDR2 is YSLEER in the germline V gene. The CDR3 length is 16 residues. J was trimmed by 3 bases and V by 0 bases; bases with no gene match: 5. In DNA, the CDR3 is TGCGCCAGCAGCCAAGAGCGAGGGACAGCCAATCAGCCCCAGCATTTT. It translates to CASSQERGTANQPQHF.

The V gene is TRBV2, the J gene TRBJ2-1; D not certain. Looked up from germline, CDR1 is SNHLY and CDR2 is FYNNEI. V gave up 3 bases and J gave up 7 bases, with 13 bases separating them. The CDR3 sequence is 14 residues long. CDR3 coding DNA: TGTGCCAGCAGTGAGACTCGGACGTCGAATGAGCAGTTCTTC. This encodes CASSETRTSNEQFF.

This clonotype occurred many times. J is TRBJ2-1 and V is TRBV5-6, with D perhaps assigned TRBD1 or TRBD2 (5 bases each). The CDR3 has 16 residues. CDR1 is SGHDT and CDR2 is YYEEEE in the germline V gene. Trimming stripped 2 bases from V and 2 bases from J, with 14 bases between. The CDR3 DNA follows: TGTGCCAGCAGCTTCTTGACAGAGAGGGCCTACAATGAGCAGTTCTTC. This sequence encodes CASSFLTERAYNEQFF. Complete variable domain (other parts from reference TRBV5-6 and TRBJ2-1): DAGVTQSPTHLIKTRGQQVTLRCSPKSGHDTVSWYQQALGQGPQFIFQYYEEEERQRGNFPDRFSGHQFPNYSSELNVNALLLGDSALYLCASSFLTERAYNEQFFGPGTRLTVL.

Concerning this clonotype itself: A much larger clone sits a single nucleotide away, making a read error possible. This rearrangement joins TRBV2 to TRBJ2-2; TRBD1 or TRBD2 may be the D gene (6 bases each). The germline CDR1 and CDR2 sequences are SNHLY and FYNNEI. This CDR3 spans 13 amino acids. The DNA of the CDR3 is TGTGCCAGCAATATCGGGGGCACCTGGGAGCTGTTTTTT. It codes for CASNIGGTWELFF.

V gene TRBV6-6 combines with J gene TRBJ1-5; perhaps TRBD1 as D (6 bases). The V and J ends lost 4 bases and 1 base respectively, with 14 bases between them. This CDR3 region has 16 residues. CDR1 is MNHNY and CDR2 is SVGAGI in the germline V gene (reference sequence). This chain's CDR3 is CASSSQGIRSNQPQHF. The DNA of the CDR3 is TGTGCCAGCAGTTCCCAGGGGATCAGGAGCAATCAGCCCCAGCATTTT.

This clonotype has ten or more counts. This chain joins TRBV7-2 and TRBJ1-5, with 9 bases identical to TRBD1. The trim removed 2 bases at V and 4 bases at J, leaving 3 bases unmatched. CDR1 is SGHTA and CDR2 is FQGNSA in the germline V gene. The CDR3 spans 15 residues. The CDR3 DNA sequence: TGTGCCAGCAGCTTAAACAGGGGGCTTAATCAGCCCCAGCATTTT. Amino acid sequence: CASSLNRGLNQPQHF.

In its sample, this clonotype was seen many times. V is TRBV20-1 and J is TRBJ1-2; no clear D. With 3 bases removed from V and 2 bases from J, the gap between germline ends came to 7 bases. This CDR3 is 12 amino acids long. Per germline, CDR1 DFQATT and CDR2 SNEGSKA (reference sequence). CDR3 coding DNA: TGCAGTGCTAGTGTACAAAACTATGGCTACACCTTC. Translating it yields CSASVQNYGYTF.

This clonotype was seen ten or more times. V is TRBV20-1 and J is TRBJ2-3; D not resolved. With 1 base removed from V and 2 bases from J, the gap between germline ends came to 10 bases. This CDR3 has 14 amino acids. Germline V gene lookup returns CDR1 DFQATT and CDR2 SNEGSKA (reference sequence). The CDR3 DNA follows: TGCAGTGCTAGAGTGGGCGGCTACACAGATACGCAGTATTTT. Translated: CSARVGGYTDTQYF.

This clonotype was seen at least ten times. The genes are TRBV6-5 and TRBJ2-7; D is possibly TRBD1 (6 bases). V was pared by 5 bases and J by 2 bases, with 16 bases between. The CDR3 is 15 residues long. Germline V gene data show CDR1 as MNHEY and CDR2 as SVGAGI. This CDR3 is CASSKQDSVTYEQYF. The CDR3 bases are TGTGCCAGCAGTAAACAGGACAGTGTTACCTACGAGCAGTACTTC.

This clonotype was detected many times. CDR3 nucleotides: TGTGCCAGCAGTCGGGACCCTAGCCCGGAGACCCAGTACTTC. It yields the protein CASSRDPSPETQYF. The V call is TRBV12-3 or TRBV12-4, the J call TRBJ2-5, with D possibly called TRBD1 or TRBD2 (5 bases each). Trimming took off 5 bases at V and 5 bases at J, with 15 bases between the two ends. This CDR3 is built from 14 residues.

Many counts were recorded for this clonotype. This chain uses TRBV7-2 with TRBJ2-3; TRBD2 aligns across 8 bases. CDR1 and CDR2 from the germline V gene are SGHTA and FQGNSA. This CDR3 is 12 amino acids long. V trimming: 7 bases; J trimming: 7 bases; junction bases outside the gene matches: 4. CDR3 coding DNA: TGTGCCAGCACGGGGGGGAGGAATACGCAGTATTTT. This sequence encodes CASTGGRNTQYF.

Worth noting for this clonotype: At one of its ends the junction is not consistent with the germline gene, which may arise from a read error. The chain combines TRBV7-3 with TRBJ1-1, with D unresolved. The CDR3 runs 15 residues. The V gene's germline CDR1 is SGHTA and CDR2 FQGTGA. CDR3 coding DNA: TGTGCCATCAGCGATTCGACCAGCCTGAACACTGAAGCTTTCTTT. This gives the protein CAISDSTSLNTEAFF.

This clonotype was detected many times. Written as DNA, the CDR3 is TGCAGTGCTAGAGATCACCCTGGGAGGGGGGGAGAGACCCAGTACTTC. This gives the protein CSARDHPGRGGETQYF. The chain links TRBV20-1 to TRBJ2-5; perhaps TRBD2 as D (7 bases). The CDR3 runs to 16 residues. Trimming left V 0 bases short and J 4 bases short, with 18 bases between. Germline assignment: CDR1 DFQATT and CDR2 SNEGSKA (reference sequence).

The gene calls are TRBV20-1 and TRBJ1-1; D remains unclear. Trimming cost V 3 bases and J 1 base, with 12 bases left between them. The CDR3 runs to 14 residues. CDR1 is DFQATT, CDR2 SNEGSKA, per germline (reference sequence). In DNA form, the CDR3 reads TGCAGTGCTAGGAGTGCGGGGAGGAACACTGAAGCTTTCTTT. Translation: CSARSAGRNTEAFF.

The rearrangement uses TRBV2 and TRBJ1-1, with TRBD1 matching 10 bases. The CDR3 sequence is 15 residues long. With V trimmed by 0 bases and J by 10 bases, 8 bases remained unmatched. Germline CDR1 is SNHLY and CDR2 is FYNNEI. This CDR3 is CASSEAPGQGRSAFF. The CDR3 region has the DNA TGTGCCAGCAGTGAAGCGCCGGGACAGGGGAGATCAGCTTTCTTT.

In its sample, this clonotype was seen many times. The genes are TRBV5-1 and TRBJ1-1; TRBD1 matches 8 bases. The CDR3 extends over 16 amino acids. The V gene end was trimmed by 3 bases and the J gene end by 1 base; junction bases not matched to a gene: 8. The germline CDR1 and CDR2 sequences are SGHRS and YFSETQ. In nucleotides, the CDR3 is TGCGCCAGCAGCTCGCAAACCGACAGGGGGAACACTGAAGCTTTCTTT. This encodes CASSSQTDRGNTEAFF.